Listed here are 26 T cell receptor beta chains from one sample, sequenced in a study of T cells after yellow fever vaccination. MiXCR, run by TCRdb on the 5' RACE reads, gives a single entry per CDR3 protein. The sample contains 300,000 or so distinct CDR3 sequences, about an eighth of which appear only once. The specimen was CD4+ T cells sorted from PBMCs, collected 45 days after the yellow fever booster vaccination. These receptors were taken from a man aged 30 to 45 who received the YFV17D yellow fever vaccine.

This CDR3 reads CASSDWGLTGNEQFF. In nucleotides, the CDR3 is TGCGCCAGCAGTGATTGGGGCTTAACTGGCAATGAGCAGTTCTTC. The chain links TRBV10-1 to TRBJ2-1, with TRBD1 as a possible D gene (5 bases). The germline V gene has CDR1 WNHNN and CDR2 SYGVQD (reference sequence). The ends were cut back, 3 bases at V and 6 bases at J, with 15 bases in the middle. The CDR3 has 15 amino acids.

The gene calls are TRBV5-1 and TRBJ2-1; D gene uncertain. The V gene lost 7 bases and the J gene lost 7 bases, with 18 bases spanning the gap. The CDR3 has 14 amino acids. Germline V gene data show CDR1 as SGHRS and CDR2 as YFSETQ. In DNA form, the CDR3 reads TGCGCCAGCGGACCCGGGCTCGAAGGGAATGAGCAGTTCTTC. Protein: CASGPGLEGNEQFF.

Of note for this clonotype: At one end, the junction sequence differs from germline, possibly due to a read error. The CDR3: CASTQGTGNSGANVLTF. As DNA, the CDR3 is TGTGCCAGCACCCAAGGAACAGGAAACTCTGGGGCCAACGTCCTGACTTTC. The chain has TRBV3-1 and TRBJ2-6; tentative D call: TRBD1 (5 bases). This CDR3 is 17 amino acids long. CDR1 is LGHDT and CDR2 is YNNKEL in the germline V gene (reference sequence).

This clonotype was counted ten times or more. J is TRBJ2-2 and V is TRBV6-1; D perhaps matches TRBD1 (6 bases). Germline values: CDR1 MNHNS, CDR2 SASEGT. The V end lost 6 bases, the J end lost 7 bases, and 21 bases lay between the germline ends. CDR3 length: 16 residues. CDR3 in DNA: TGTGCCAGCAGGGATTGGGACATAAAAATTGACGGGGAGCTGTTTTTT. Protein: CASRDWDIKIDGELFF.

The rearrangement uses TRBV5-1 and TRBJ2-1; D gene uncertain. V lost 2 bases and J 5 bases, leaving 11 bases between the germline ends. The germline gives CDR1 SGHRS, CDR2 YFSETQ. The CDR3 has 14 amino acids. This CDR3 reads CASSFGQLNNEQFF. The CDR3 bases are TGCGCCAGCAGCTTTGGCCAACTTAACAATGAGCAGTTCTTC.

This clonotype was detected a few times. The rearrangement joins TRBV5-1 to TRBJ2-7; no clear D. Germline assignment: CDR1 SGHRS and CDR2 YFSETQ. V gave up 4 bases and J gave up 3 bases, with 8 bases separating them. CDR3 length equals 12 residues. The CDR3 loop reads CASSEQSYEQYF. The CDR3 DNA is TGCGCCAGCAGCGAACAGAGCTACGAGCAGTACTTC.

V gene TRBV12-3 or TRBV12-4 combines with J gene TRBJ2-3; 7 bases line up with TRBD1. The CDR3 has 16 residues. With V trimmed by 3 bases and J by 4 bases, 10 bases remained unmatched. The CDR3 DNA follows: TGTGCCAGCAGTTTCGGAGACAGGGTGATCCCAGATACGCAGTATTTT. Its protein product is CASSFGDRVIPDTQYF.

The CDR3 DNA follows: TGCAGCGTCCAGATGATAGGGAGCTATGGCTACACCTTC. It translates to CSVQMIGSYGYTF. The V and J genes are TRBV29-1 and TRBJ1-2; D is uncertain. This CDR3 is 13 amino acids long. V lost 6 bases and J 4 bases, leaving 15 bases between the germline ends. Germline CDR1 is SQVTM and CDR2 is ANQGSEA.

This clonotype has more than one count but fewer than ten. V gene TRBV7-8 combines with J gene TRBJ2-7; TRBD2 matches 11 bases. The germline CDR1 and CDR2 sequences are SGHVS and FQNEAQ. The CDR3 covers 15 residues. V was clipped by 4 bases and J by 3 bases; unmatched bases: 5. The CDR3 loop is CASSSTSGSYYEQYF. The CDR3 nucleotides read TGTGCCAGCAGCTCAACTAGCGGGAGCTACTACGAGCAGTACTTC.

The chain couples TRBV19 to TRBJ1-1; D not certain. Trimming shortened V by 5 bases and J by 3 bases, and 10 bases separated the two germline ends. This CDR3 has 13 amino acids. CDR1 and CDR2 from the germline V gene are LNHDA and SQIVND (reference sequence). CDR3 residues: CASSLTPDTEAFF. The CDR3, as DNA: TGTGCCAGTAGTCTCACCCCGGACACTGAAGCTTTCTTT. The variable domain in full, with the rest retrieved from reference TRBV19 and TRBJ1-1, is DGGITQSPKYLFRKEGQNVTLSCEQNLNHDAMYWYRQDPGQGLRLIYYSQIVNDFQKGDIAEGYSVSREKKESFPLTVTSAQKNPTAFYLCASSLTPDTEAFFGQGTRLTVV.

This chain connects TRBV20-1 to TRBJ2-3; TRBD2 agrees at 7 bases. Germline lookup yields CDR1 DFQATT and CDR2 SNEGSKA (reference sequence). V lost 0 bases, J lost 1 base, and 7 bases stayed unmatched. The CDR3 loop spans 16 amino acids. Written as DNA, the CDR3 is TGCAGTGCTAGAGATTTGAGCGGGATAGGCACAGATACGCAGTATTTT. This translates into CSARDLSGIGTDTQYF.

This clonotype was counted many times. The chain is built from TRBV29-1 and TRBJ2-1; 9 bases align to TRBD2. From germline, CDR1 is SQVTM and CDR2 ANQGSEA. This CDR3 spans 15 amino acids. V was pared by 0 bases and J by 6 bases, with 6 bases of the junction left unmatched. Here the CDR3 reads CSVEESGRIGNEQFF. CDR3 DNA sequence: TGCAGCGTTGAAGAAAGCGGGAGGATCGGCAATGAGCAGTTCTTC.

The CDR3 bases are TGCGCCAGCAGTCAACCATCAGGCGGTCAGCCCCAGCATTTT. Residues: CASSQPSGGQPQHF. The chain carries TRBV23-1 and TRBJ1-5; D not certain. TRBV23-1 is placed among ORFs of uncertain function. Trimming shortened V by 2 bases and J by 6 bases, and 11 bases separated the two germline ends. This CDR3 comprises 14 residues.

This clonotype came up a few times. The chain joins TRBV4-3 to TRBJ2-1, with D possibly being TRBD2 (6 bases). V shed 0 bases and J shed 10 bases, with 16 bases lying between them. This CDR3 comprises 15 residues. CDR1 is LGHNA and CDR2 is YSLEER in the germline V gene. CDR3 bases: TGCGCCAGCAGCCAAGAAAATCGGGCGGGATTAGAGCAGTTCTTC. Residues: CASSQENRAGLEQFF.

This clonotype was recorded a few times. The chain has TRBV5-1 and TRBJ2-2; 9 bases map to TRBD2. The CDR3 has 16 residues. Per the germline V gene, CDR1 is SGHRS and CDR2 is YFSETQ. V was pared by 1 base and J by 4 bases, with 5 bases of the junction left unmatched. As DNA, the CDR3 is TGCGCCAGCAGCTTGCTCCTAGCGGGACCCACCGGGGAGCTGTTTTTT. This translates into CASSLLLAGPTGELFF. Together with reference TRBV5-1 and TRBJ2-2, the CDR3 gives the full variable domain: KAGVTQTPRYLIKTRGQQVTLSCSPISGHRSVSWYQQTPGQGLQFLFEYFSETQRNKGNFPGRFSGRQFSNSRSEMNVSTLELGDSALYLCASSLLLAGPTGELFFGEGSRLTVL.

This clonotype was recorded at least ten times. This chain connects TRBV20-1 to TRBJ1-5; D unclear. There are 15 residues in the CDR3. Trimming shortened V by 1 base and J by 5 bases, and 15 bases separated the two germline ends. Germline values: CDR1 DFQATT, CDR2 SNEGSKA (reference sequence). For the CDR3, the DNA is TGCAGTGCTAGAGCGGGCGGGCGGGTCGATCAGCCCCAGCATTTT. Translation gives CSARAGGRVDQPQHF.

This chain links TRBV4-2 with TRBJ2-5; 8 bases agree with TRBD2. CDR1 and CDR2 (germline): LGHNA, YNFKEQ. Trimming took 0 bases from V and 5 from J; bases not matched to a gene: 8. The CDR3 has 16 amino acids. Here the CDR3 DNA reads TGTGCCAGCAGCCAAGAGTGGGCGGGAGGTCGGGAGACCCAGTACTTC. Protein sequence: CASSQEWAGGRETQYF.

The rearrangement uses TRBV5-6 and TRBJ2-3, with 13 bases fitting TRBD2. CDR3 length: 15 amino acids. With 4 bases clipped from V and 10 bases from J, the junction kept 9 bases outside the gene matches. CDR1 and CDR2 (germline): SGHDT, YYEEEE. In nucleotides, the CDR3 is TGTGCCAGCAGCACCGGGACTAGCGGGATAGGGGCGCAGTATTTT. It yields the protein CASSTGTSGIGAQYF. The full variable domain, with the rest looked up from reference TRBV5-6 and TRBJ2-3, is DAGVTQSPTHLIKTRGQQVTLRCSPKSGHDTVSWYQQALGQGPQFIFQYYEEEERQRGNFPDRFSGHQFPNYSSELNVNALLLGDSALYLCASSTGTSGIGAQYFGPGTRLTVL.

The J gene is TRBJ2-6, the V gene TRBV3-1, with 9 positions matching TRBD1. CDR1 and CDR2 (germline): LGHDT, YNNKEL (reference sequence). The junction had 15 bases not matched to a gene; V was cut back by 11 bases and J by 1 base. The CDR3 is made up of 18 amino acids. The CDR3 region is CAFRARQGVSSGANVLTF. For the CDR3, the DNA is TGTGCCTTCAGAGCGAGACAGGGGGTTTCTTCTGGGGCCAACGTCCTGACTTTC.

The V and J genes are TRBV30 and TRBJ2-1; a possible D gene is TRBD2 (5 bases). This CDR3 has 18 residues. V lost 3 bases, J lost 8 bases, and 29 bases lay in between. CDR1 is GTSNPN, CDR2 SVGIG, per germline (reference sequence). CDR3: CAWSGYTQERETTDEQFF. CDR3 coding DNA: TGTGCCTGGAGCGGGTACACTCAGGAGAGGGAAACCACCGATGAGCAGTTCTTC.

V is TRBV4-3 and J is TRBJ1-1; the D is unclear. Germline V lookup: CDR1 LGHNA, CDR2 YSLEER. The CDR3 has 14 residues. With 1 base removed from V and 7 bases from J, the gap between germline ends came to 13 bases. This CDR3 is CASSQGKAYGEAFF. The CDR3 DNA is TGCGCCAGCAGCCAAGGAAAGGCCTACGGTGAAGCTTTCTTT.

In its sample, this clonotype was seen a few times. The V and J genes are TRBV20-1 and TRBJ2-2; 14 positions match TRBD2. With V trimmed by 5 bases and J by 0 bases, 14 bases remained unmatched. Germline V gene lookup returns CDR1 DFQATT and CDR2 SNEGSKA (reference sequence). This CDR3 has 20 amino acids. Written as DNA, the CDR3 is TGCAGTGCTGCAACGGGACTAGCGGGAGATCGGCCCGCGAACACCGGGGAGCTGTTTTTT. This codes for CSAATGLAGDRPANTGELFF.

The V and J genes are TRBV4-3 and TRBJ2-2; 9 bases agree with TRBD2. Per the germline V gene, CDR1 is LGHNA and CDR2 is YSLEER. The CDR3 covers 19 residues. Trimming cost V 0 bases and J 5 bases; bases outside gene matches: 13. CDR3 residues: CASSQDALAGRRKTGELFF. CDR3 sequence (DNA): TGCGCCAGCAGCCAAGATGCCCTAGCGGGAAGGAGGAAAACCGGGGAGCTGTTTTTT.

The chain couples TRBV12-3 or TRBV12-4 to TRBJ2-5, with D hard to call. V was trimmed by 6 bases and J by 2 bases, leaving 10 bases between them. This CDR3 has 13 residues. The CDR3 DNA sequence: TGTGCCAGCAGGCCCTCAGGACAAGAGACCCAGTACTTC. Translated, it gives CASRPSGQETQYF.

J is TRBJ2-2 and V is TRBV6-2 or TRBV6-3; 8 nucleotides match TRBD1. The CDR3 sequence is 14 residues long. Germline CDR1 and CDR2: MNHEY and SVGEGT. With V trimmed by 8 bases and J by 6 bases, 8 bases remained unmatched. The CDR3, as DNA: TGTGCCAGCGTCTCACCAGGGGGCCCCGGGGAGCTGTTTTTT. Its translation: CASVSPGGPGELFF.

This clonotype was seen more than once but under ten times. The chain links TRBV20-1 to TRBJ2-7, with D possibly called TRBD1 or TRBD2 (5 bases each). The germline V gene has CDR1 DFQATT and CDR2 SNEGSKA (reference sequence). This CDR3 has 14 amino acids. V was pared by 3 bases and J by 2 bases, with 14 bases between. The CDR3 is CSARGRGGPYEQYF. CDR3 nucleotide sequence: TGCAGTGCTAGGGGTAGGGGCGGGCCCTACGAGCAGTACTTC.